Below are 21 T cell receptor beta chains sequenced from a single sample in a study of blood T cell repertoires in COVID-19. TCRdb keeps only in-frame clones here, not all; method: immunoSEQ multiplex PCR. The table lists 250,000 or so clones, around 86% of them singletons. The sample consisted of peripheral blood. These receptors were collected from a man in his forties with active or convalescent COVID-19.

The chain carries TRBV25-1 and TRBJ1-1; 11 bases agree with TRBD1. Looked up from germline, CDR1 is MGHDK and CDR2 is SYGVNS. This CDR3 has 15 amino acids. Trimming took 5 bases from V and 4 from J; bases not matched to a gene: 6. CDR3 amino acids: CASSSRDRGITEAFF. DNA for the CDR3: TGTGCCAGCAGTTCCCGGGACAGGGGGATCACTGAAGCTTTCTTT.

This clone was counted once. V is TRBV27 and J is TRBJ1-5; D may be TRBD1 (6 bases). Germline values: CDR1 MNHEY, CDR2 SMNVEV (reference sequence). The length of the CDR3 is 13 residues. The germline V and J ends were trimmed by 4 bases and 9 bases, with 13 bases remaining between them. In nucleotides, the CDR3 is TGTGCCAGCAGTTCGGGGGGCTTTCGGCCCCAGCATTTT. Its protein is CASSSGGFRPQHF.

The chain combines TRBV2 with TRBJ1-4; D may be TRBD1 (6 bases). This CDR3 is 15 amino acids long. Germline V CDR1 and CDR2: SNHLY, FYNNEI. V lost 1 base, J lost 5 bases, and 11 bases lay in between. CDR3 sequence: CASSEGIQGNEKLFF. The CDR3 DNA reads as TGTGCCAGCAGTGAAGGTATCCAGGGGAATGAAAAACTGTTTTTT.

This clone was seen once. The genes are TRBV27 and TRBJ2-7; TRBD1 aligns across 9 bases. Germline V gene sequence: CDR1 MNHEY, CDR2 SMNVEV (reference sequence). There are 14 residues in the CDR3. The V gene end was trimmed by 5 bases and the J gene end by 5 bases; junction bases not matched to a gene: 7. CDR3 sequence reads: CASSRQTGGHEQYF. The CDR3 DNA sequence: TGTGCCAGCAGTCGTCAGACAGGGGGTCACGAGCAGTACTTC.

The V gene is TRBV24-1, the J gene TRBJ2-7, with D possibly being TRBD1 (6 bases). CDR1 is KGHDR, CDR2 SFDVKD, per germline. The CDR3 has 13 residues. V lost 10 bases and J lost 6, with 18 bases in between. DNA of the CDR3: TGTGCCACAGGGATGGCAGGGGACGTCGAGCAGTACTTC. It encodes CATGMAGDVEQYF.

The V and J genes are TRBV9 and TRBJ1-2; TRBD1 matches 8 bases. Trimming took 3 bases from V and 4 from J; bases not matched to a gene: 11. CDR3 length equals 16 residues. Germline V gives CDR1 SGDLS, CDR2 YYNGEE. This chain's CDR3 is CASSDLLDRGSYGYTF. DNA for the CDR3: TGTGCCAGCAGCGACCTTCTTGACAGGGGAAGCTATGGCTACACCTTC. The full variable domain, in which reference TRBV9 and TRBJ1-2 provide the parts outside the CDR3, is DSGVTQTPKHLITATGQRVTLRCSPRSGDLSVYWYQQSLDQGLQFLIQYYNGEERAKGNILERFSAQQFPDLHSELNLSSLELGDSALYFCASSDLLDRGSYGYTFGSGTRLTVV.

The V call is TRBV4-1, the J call TRBJ2-1; 9 nucleotides agree with TRBD1. Unmatched junction bases numbered 9, after V lost 3 bases and J lost 3 bases. Germline V gives CDR1 MGHRA, CDR2 YSYEKL. The CDR3 extends over 17 amino acids. CDR3 nucleotide sequence: TGCGCCAGCAGCCACTCGGCGACAGGGGGGAGCTACAATGAGCAGTTCTTC. Translation: CASSHSATGGSYNEQFF.

The V and J genes are TRBV5-1 and TRBJ1-6; a possible D gene is TRBD1 (5 bases). Germline V gene data show CDR1 as SGHRS and CDR2 as YFSETQ. Trimming took off 4 bases at V and 8 bases at J, with 16 bases between the two ends. The CDR3 runs to 15 residues. The CDR3 spells CASSLGAMPDSPLHF. CDR3 nucleotide sequence: TGCGCCAGCAGCCTAGGGGCTATGCCGGATTCACCCCTCCACTTT.

The V gene is TRBV9, the J gene TRBJ2-3; the match to TRBD2 covers 9 bases. With 0 bases clipped from V and 2 bases from J, the junction kept 7 bases outside the gene matches. The CDR3 spans 17 residues. Looked up from germline, CDR1 is SGDLS and CDR2 is YYNGEE. CDR3 sequence reads: CASSVAASGTFTDTQYF. DNA of the CDR3: TGTGCCAGCAGCGTAGCCGCTAGCGGGACATTCACAGATACGCAGTATTTT. The variable domain in full, with the rest retrieved from reference TRBV9 and TRBJ2-3, is DSGVTQTPKHLITATGQRVTLRCSPRSGDLSVYWYQQSLDQGLQFLIQYYNGEERAKGNILERFSAQQFPDLHSELNLSSLELGDSALYFCASSVAASGTFTDTQYFGPGTRLTVL.

The chain uses TRBV9 and TRBJ2-1; a weak D match, TRBD1 (6 bases). Germline CDR1 reads SGDLS; CDR2 reads YYNGEE. The CDR3 extends over 18 amino acids. With 0 bases removed from V and 9 bases from J, the gap between germline ends came to 25 bases. The CDR3 region has the DNA TGTGCCAGCAGCGTAGGAGAGGTCACGGGACCCAAAGGGGGTGAGCAGTTCTTC. It yields the protein CASSVGEVTGPKGGEQFF.

The chain is built from TRBV30 and TRBJ2-1, with 12 bases matching TRBD2. Germline-derived CDR1 and CDR2 are GTSNPN and SVGIG (reference sequence). This CDR3 spans 13 amino acids. V lost 5 bases, J lost 10 bases, and 6 bases stayed unmatched. The CDR3 sequence is CAWELAGGREQFF. Here the CDR3 DNA reads TGTGCCTGGGAACTAGCGGGGGGCAGGGAGCAGTTCTTC.

The chain is built from TRBV19 and TRBJ1-3; D remains ambiguous. The ends were cut back, 7 bases at V and 0 bases at J, with 19 bases in the middle. This CDR3 contains 17 residues. The V gene's germline CDR1 is LNHDA and CDR2 SQIVND (reference sequence). CDR3 sequence: CASTFGNTASSGNTIYF. Here the CDR3 DNA reads TGTGCCAGTACCTTCGGGAATACGGCCAGCTCTGGAAACACCATATATTTT. Full variable domain (rest looked up from reference TRBV19 and TRBJ1-3): DGGITQSPKYLFRKEGQNVTLSCEQNLNHDAMYWYRQDPGQGLRLIYYSQIVNDFQKGDIAEGYSVSREKKESFPLTVTSAQKNPTAFYLCASTFGNTASSGNTIYFGEGSWLTVV.

This rearrangement joins TRBV28 to TRBJ2-2; 8 bases match TRBD1. Germline V gene lookup returns CDR1 MDHEN and CDR2 SYDVKM. V trimming: 5 bases; J trimming: 2 bases; junction bases outside the gene matches: 10. This CDR3 contains 17 residues. CDR3 amino acids: CASSAPPGQENTGELFF. CDR3 DNA sequence: TGTGCCAGCAGTGCCCCTCCGGGACAGGAAAACACCGGGGAGCTGTTTTTT. Full variable domain (remainder filled in from reference TRBV28 and TRBJ2-2): DVKVTQSSRYLVKRTGEKVFLECVQDMDHENMFWYRQDPGLGLRLIYFSYDVKMKEKGDIPEGYSVSREKKERFSLILESASTNQTSMYLCASSAPPGQENTGELFFGEGSRLTVL.

The chain employs TRBV2 and TRBJ2-7, with 8 bases lining up with TRBD1. This CDR3 has 11 residues. Germline V gene lookup returns CDR1 SNHLY and CDR2 FYNNEI. Losses at the gene ends were 9 bases for V and 4 bases for J; bases not matched to a gene: 2. CDR3 in amino acids: CASTGGYEQYF. The CDR3 DNA reads TGTGCCAGTACAGGGGGGTACGAGCAGTACTTC.

This chain connects TRBV15 to TRBJ1-5; D is unclear. CDR3 length: 16 residues. Germline lookup yields CDR1 LNHNV and CDR2 YYDKDF (reference sequence). Trimming removed 3 bases at V and 4 bases at J, with 16 bases between. CDR3 in DNA: TGTGCCACCAGCAGGGTGGAAGCGGTCCTTAATCAGCCCCAGCATTTT. Its translation: CATSRVEAVLNQPQHF.

The V call is TRBV28, the J call TRBJ2-2, with a weak D call TRBD1 (6 bases). Trimming pared 6 bases from V and 5 bases from J, leaving 16 bases between. This CDR3 contains 15 residues. Germline assignment: CDR1 MDHEN and CDR2 SYDVKM. The CDR3 protein is CASRPFGTSTGELFF. The CDR3 region has the DNA TGTGCCAGCAGACCTTTTGGGACATCAACCGGGGAGCTGTTTTTT.

This clone was seen only once. In DNA form, the CDR3 reads TGTGCCAGCTCACCGCTACAGCGGTCCTACGAGCAGTACTTC. Protein: CASSPLQRSYEQYF. The rearrangement links TRBV18 to TRBJ2-7; D is perhaps TRBD2 (5 bases). Trimming cost V 3 bases and J 1 base, with 10 bases left between them. CDR1 and CDR2 from the germline V gene are KGHSH and LQKENI. CDR3 length: 14 residues.

The chain couples TRBV5-1 to TRBJ2-1, with D possibly TRBD1 on 6 matching bases. Trimming shortened V by 1 base and J by 3 bases, and 14 bases separated the two germline ends. There are 16 residues in the CDR3. Germline CDR1 reads SGHRS; CDR2 reads YFSETQ. The CDR3 protein is CASSLYSDSYYNEQFF. The CDR3 DNA follows: TGCGCCAGCAGCTTGTACTCGGACAGTTACTACAATGAGCAGTTCTTC.

V is TRBV11-2 and J is TRBJ1-1; 10 positions match TRBD1. Germline V gene sequence: CDR1 SGHAT, CDR2 FQNNGV. The ends lost 11 bases at V and 3 bases at J; junction bases unmatched: 9. This CDR3 region has 14 residues. As DNA, the CDR3 is TGTGCCGGGGGACAGGGGTTAAAGGACACTGAAGCTTTCTTT. Translating gives CAGGQGLKDTEAFF.

The chain joins TRBV7-3 to TRBJ2-7; D is unclear. The V gene's germline CDR1 is SGHTA and CDR2 FQGTGA. The CDR3 is 14 residues long. V was pared by 5 bases and J by 0 bases, with 11 bases between. The CDR3 coding sequence is TGTGCCAGCAGCAAAGAATCAGACTCCTACGAGCAGTACTTC. Its translation: CASSKESDSYEQYF. Complete variable domain (other parts from reference TRBV7-3 and TRBJ2-7): GAGVSQTPSNKVTEKGKYVELRCDPISGHTALYWYRQSLGQGPEFLIYFQGTGAADDSGLPNDRFFAVRPEGSVSTLKIQRTERGDSAVYLCASSKESDSYEQYFGPGTRLTVT.

The J gene is TRBJ1-5, the V gene TRBV27, with 7 bases fitting TRBD1. Germline V gene lookup returns CDR1 MNHEY and CDR2 SMNVEV (reference sequence). V shed 6 bases and J 6 bases; nucleotides not matched to a gene: 8. CDR3 length: 14 amino acids. CDR3 coding DNA: TGTGCCAGCAGAGCCCAGGGGGGCGGTCAGCCCCAGCATTTT. This sequence encodes CASRAQGGGQPQHF.